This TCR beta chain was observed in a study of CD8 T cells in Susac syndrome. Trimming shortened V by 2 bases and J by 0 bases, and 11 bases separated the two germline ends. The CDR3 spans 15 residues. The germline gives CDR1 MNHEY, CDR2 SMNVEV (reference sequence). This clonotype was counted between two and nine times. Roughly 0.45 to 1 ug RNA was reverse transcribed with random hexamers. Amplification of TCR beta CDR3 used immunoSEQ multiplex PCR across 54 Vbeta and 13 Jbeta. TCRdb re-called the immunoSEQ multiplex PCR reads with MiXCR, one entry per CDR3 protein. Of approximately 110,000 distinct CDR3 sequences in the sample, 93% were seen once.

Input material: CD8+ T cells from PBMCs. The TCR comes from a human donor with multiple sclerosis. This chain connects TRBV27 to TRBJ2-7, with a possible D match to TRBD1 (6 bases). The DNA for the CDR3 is TGTGCCAGCAGTTTAGGGGGCCCTAGCTCCTACGAGCAGTACGTC. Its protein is CASSLGGPSSYEQYV.